The rows below give T cell receptor beta chains drawn from one sample of a study of regulatory T cells in long-lasting Graves disease. One entry per CDR3 protein, called by TCRdb with MiXCR from the multiplex PCR reads. The sample shows about 450,000 distinct CDR3 sequences, 16% of them seen only once. In addition, the sample was reused for a study of T cells in Graves' hyperthyroidism and ophthalmopathy.

Sample: peripheral blood mononuclear cells (PBMCs), taken at new diagnosis, from a patient treated with antithyroid drugs. These receptors all come from a woman under 40 with Graves disease. CDR3s include the opening cysteine and the closing phenylalanine or tryptophan. D genes are given only for firm matches. Expanded clones get a size class; other rows say once, few or many, or leave the size out.

TRBJ1-1 | NA | 13 | TRBV24-1 | few | CATSEAGGAEAFF | TGTGCCACCAGTGAGGCTGGAGGAGCTGAAGCTTTCTTT
TRBJ2-2 | TRBD2 | 15 | TRBV10-3 | NA | CAIGLAGAATGELFF | TGTGCCATCGGGTTAGCGGGAGCAGCGACCGGGGAGCTGTTTTTT
TRBJ2-2 | NA | 16 | TRBV12-3/TRBV12-4 | NA | CASSLGFGLEGGELFF | TGTGCCAGCAGTTTAGGTTTCGGGCTAGAAGGCGGGGAGCTGTTTTTT
TRBJ1-2 | TRBD1 | 19 | TRBV12-5 | few | CAGGLVRSLRDSRNVGYTF | TGTGCTGGTGGTTTGGTACGGAGTTTGAGGGACAGCAGAAACGTTGGCTACACCTTC
TRBJ2-2 | TRBD1 | 13 | TRBV5-1 | NA | CASSATGAGELFF | TGCGCCAGCAGCGCGACAGGGGCCGGGGAGCTGTTTTTT
TRBJ2-7 | NA | 15 | TRBV19 | NA | CASSRTGTPAYEQYF | TGTGCCAGTAGTAGGACCGGGACGCCCGCCTACGAGCAGTACTTC
TRBJ2-5 | NA | 13 | TRBV27 | many | CASSRQEAETQYF | TGTGCCAGCAGTCGCCAAGAGGCTGAGACCCAGTACTTC
TRBJ2-7 | TRBD1 | 16 | TRBV28 | many | CASSSWTGGTSYEQYF | TGTGCCAGCAGTTCCTGGACAGGGGGGACCTCCTACGAGCAGTACTTC
TRBJ1-2 | NA | 12 | TRBV7-9 | NA | CASNHGAGGYTF | TGTGCCAGCAACCACGGGGCAGGTGGCTACACCTTC
TRBJ1-2 | TRBD1 | 15 | TRBV12-3/TRBV12-4 | many | CASSDTGTGVDGYTF | TGTGCCAGCAGTGATACCGGGACAGGGGTTGATGGCTACACCTTC
TRBJ1-2 | NA | 13 | TRBV7-2 | few | CASSLVAENGYTF | TGTGCCAGCAGCTTAGTGGCAGAAAATGGCTACACCTTC
TRBJ1-1 | NA | 14 | TRBV28 | many | CASSLFRERTEAFF | TGTGCCAGCAGTTTGTTCAGGGAGAGGACTGAAGCTTTCTTT
TRBJ1-1 | NA | 14 | TRBV2 | many | CASIKGQLNTEAFF | TGTGCCAGCATAAAGGGACAACTTAACACTGAAGCTTTCTTT
TRBJ1-5 | TRBD1 | 15 | TRBV28 | many | CASSTSGQGYQPQHF | TGTGCCAGCAGTACCTCGGGACAGGGGTATCAGCCCCAGCATTTT
TRBJ1-2 | TRBD1 | 15 | TRBV13 | many | CASSERQGEVYGYTF | TGTGCCAGCAGCGAAAGACAGGGTGAGGTCTATGGCTACACCTTC
TRBJ2-1 | TRBD2 | 12 | TRBV27 | NA | CASIGLAHEQFF | TGTGCCAGCATCGGACTAGCTCATGAGCAGTTCTTC
TRBJ1-2 | NA | 15 | TRBV14 | few | CASSHRGRSNYGYTF | TGTGCCAGCAGCCACAGGGGCCGGTCTAACTATGGCTACACCTTC
TRBJ2-2 | NA | 16 | TRBV12-3/TRBV12-4 | many | CASSPRPGLGTGELFF | TGTGCCAGCAGTCCGAGGCCGGGACTCGGCACCGGGGAGCTGTTTTTT
TRBJ2-7 | TRBD1 | 14 | TRBV28 | NA | CASSGQGASYEQYF | TGTGCCAGCAGTGGACAGGGGGCTTCCTACGAGCAGTACTTC
TRBJ2-3 | NA | 17 | TRBV6-1 | many | CASGYTGLSTGSDTQYF | TGTGCCAGCGGATACACGGGACTCTCTACCGGTTCAGATACGCAGTATTTT
TRBJ2-1 | TRBD2 | 17 | TRBV11-2 | many | CASSLIVAGGLGDEQFF | TGTGCCAGCAGCTTAATAGTAGCGGGAGGGCTAGGGGATGAGCAGTTCTTC
TRBJ1-5 | NA | 14 | TRBV7-2 | many | CASSLYGRIQPQHF | TGTGCCAGCAGCTTATACGGGAGGATTCAGCCCCAGCATTTT
TRBJ2-7 | TRBD2 | 13 | TRBV6-1 | many | CASRERGSYEQYF | TGTGCCAGCAGAGAGCGGGGCTCTTACGAGCAGTACTTC
TRBJ1-2 | TRBD1 | 17 | TRBV6-2/TRBV6-3 | NA | CASSYSGQGTANYGYTF | TGTGCCAGCAGTTACTCGGGACAGGGAACCGCTAACTATGGCTACACCTTC
TRBJ1-3 | NA | 14 | TRBV28 | NA | CASSFRSSRNTIYF | TGTGCCAGCAGTTTTAGGAGCTCTCGAAACACCATATATTTT
TRBJ2-1 | TRBD1 | 13 | TRBV20-1 | many | CSARTGGAIEQFF | TGCAGTGCAAGGACAGGGGGCGCAATTGAGCAGTTCTTC
TRBJ2-5 | NA | 13 | TRBV20-1 | NA | CSARTGLRETPYF | TGCAGTGCTAGGACGGGGCTAAGAGAGACCCCGTACTTC
TRBJ2-5 | NA | 15 | TRBV29-1 | many | CSANNREPTQETQYF | TGCAGCGCCAACAACCGGGAGCCAACCCAAGAGACCCAGTACTTC
TRBJ2-5 | NA | 11 | TRBV7-8 | many | CASSLDGTPNF | TGTGCCAGCAGCTTAGACGGGACTCCCAACTTC
TRBJ2-5 | NA | 13 | TRBV3-1 | many | CASSQALGETQYF | TGTGCCAGCAGCCAAGCGTTAGGGGAGACCCAGTACTTC
TRBJ2-4 | NA | 15 | TRBV2 | many | CASRPPGAGKNIQYF | TGTGCCAGCAGACCTCCCGGGGCAGGGAAAAACATTCAGTACTTC
TRBJ1-5 | NA | 15 | TRBV2 | few | CASSGTLASNQPQHF | TGTGCCAGCAGTGGGACTCTCGCTAGCAATCAGCCCCAGCATTTT
TRBJ2-7 | NA | 16 | TRBV4-1 | few | CASSRYLTRSTYEQYF | TGCGCCAGCAGCCGATACCTCACCAGGTCCACCTACGAGCAGTACTTC
TRBJ2-1 | TRBD2 | 15 | TRBV12-3/TRBV12-4 | few | CASRRTSGLHNEQFF | TGTGCCAGCAGGCGGACTAGCGGGCTTCACAATGAGCAGTTCTTC
TRBJ2-1 | NA | 15 | TRBV27 | NA | CASSEAADHYNEQFF | TGTGCCAGCAGTGAAGCGGCAGACCACTACAATGAGCAGTTCTTC
TRBJ2-5 | NA | 13 | TRBV9 | many | CASSVGYQETQYF | TGTGCCAGCAGCGTCGGCTACCAAGAGACCCAGTACTTC
TRBJ2-7 | NA | 13 | TRBV20-1 | many | CSAGVQDTYEQYF | TGCAGTGCTGGGGTGCAGGACACCTACGAGCAGTACTTC
TRBJ2-2 | TRBD1 | 17 | TRBV19 | few | CASRTLGTGTGTGELFF | TGTGCCAGTAGGACTCTAGGGACAGGGACGGGGACCGGGGAGCTGTTTTTT
TRBJ2-7 | NA | 13 | TRBV7-6 | many | CASSTRDLYEQYF | TGTGCCAGCAGCACCCGGGACCTGTACGAGCAGTACTTC
TRBJ2-3 | TRBD1 | 14 | TRBV7-9 | many | CASSFGQGTDTQYF | TGTGCCAGCAGCTTTGGACAGGGGACAGATACGCAGTATTTT